The T cell receptor beta chain under discussion was sequenced for a study of T-cell reconstitution after alpha-beta-depleted transplantation in children (dated by TCRdb to 2015 to 2016). About the full investigation: Using TCR repertoire profiling, the study quantitatively followed how T-cell immune reconstitution unfolded in children after TCRalphabeta/CD19-depleted allogeneic hematopoietic cell transplantation.

Worth noting for this clonotype: Its cognate antigen has yet to be identified. The sample holds no much larger clone one base away, and base qualities are not on file.

The treatment or condition label here, explained by the study, means: allogeneic hematopoietic cell transplantation with graft depleted of TCRalphabeta T cells and CD19 B cells. Transplant recipients were children who received TCRalphabeta/CD19-depleted allogeneic hematopoietic cell grafts. Receptor amplification or capture employed PCR. TCRdb shows the sequencer as Illumina HiSeq 2500. TCR library preparation used molecular barcoding, with unique molecular identifiers applied to normalize quantification of the TCRbeta repertoire. Using fastp trimming at Q25 and MiXCR clonotype assembly, TCRdb reanalyzed the public sequencing data and kept in-frame beta chains. Rows merge per CDR3 protein into single entries with the most common DNA and genes. The sample data list about 310,000 distinct CDR3 sequences, and roughly 21% of these were observed just once. Of the sample, 9.5% to 12% is held by the ten largest clones.

For CDR1 and CDR2, the germline V gene lists MNHNS and SASEGT. After removal of 5 bases from V and 5 bases from J, the junction retains 12 bases not matched to a gene. The CDR3 runs 15 residues from the cysteine to the phenylalanine. Left in the record is the CDR3 DNA by itself, 45 bases read in frame from the first base. General findings and caveats noted by the study authors: Over subsequent months, a decline in hyperexpanded clone frequencies was noted, and after one year, T-cell counts and TCRbeta diversity were mostly ascribed to newly produced T cells. About two months after transplant, the apparently early recovery of alphabetaT-cell counts reportedly depended on just several hundred clones that had expanded rapidly and came from non-depleted graft cells. In some patients, the high TCRbeta diversity seen at day 60 was put down to recipient T cells and intrathymic progenitors that had survived conditioning.

This sequence originates from a male patient between 10 and 17 years old who had a stem cell transplant for acute lymphoblastic leukemia, so the T cells may come from the graft donor. The V gene is TRBV6-1 and the J gene is TRBJ2-7, with TRBD1 identical over 7 junction bases. The specimen was PBMCs, mostly from graft donor cells, collected 180 days after TCRalphabeta/CD19-depleted stem cell transplant. The CDR3 protein: CASSRRDRVGDEQYF. Read as DNA, the sequence is TGTGCCAGCAGTCGGAGAGACAGGGTGGGCGACGAGCAGTACTTC.